This T cell receptor beta chain was found in a study of response to subunit inactivated influenza vaccine. From the RT-PCR reads, TCRdb called clonotypes with MiXCR, one entry per CDR3 protein. This sample yields about 650,000 distinct CDR3 sequences, of which 12% to 15% are seen a single time; about 7.6% belongs to the top ten. General study findings and limits: Only a handful of new T cells, the authors suggested, are recruited with each seasonal influenza vaccination.

CDR1 DFQATT and CDR2 SNEGSKA come from the germline V gene (reference sequence). The CDR3 is 14 residues long. Deletions cut 5 bases from V and 4 bases from J, with 17 bases between. Details on this clonotype: As yet, its antigen is unknown.

This sequence originates from a man in his fifties who received an inactivated influenza vaccine. The chain employs TRBV20-1 and TRBJ1-1; TRBD1 is a possible D gene (5 bases). The source was PBMCs from blood, collected less than 15 days before vaccination. The CDR3 region is CSARDRGEGTEAFF. The CDR3 DNA reads TGCAGTGCTCGTGACCGAGGGGAGGGCACTGAAGCTTTCTTT.